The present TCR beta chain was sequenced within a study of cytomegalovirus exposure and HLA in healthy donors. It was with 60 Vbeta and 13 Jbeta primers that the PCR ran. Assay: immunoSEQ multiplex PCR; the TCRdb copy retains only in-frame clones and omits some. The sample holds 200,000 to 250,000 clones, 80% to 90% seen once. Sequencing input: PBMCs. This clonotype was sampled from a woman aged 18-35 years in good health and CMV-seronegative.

CDR3 nucleotide sequence: TGTGCCAGCTCCCAGGGCCCCTACGAGCAGTACTTC. Amino acids: CASSQGPYEQYF. This chain links TRBV6-1 with TRBJ2-7; D perhaps matches TRBD1 (5 bases). With 8 bases removed from V and 2 bases from J, the gap between germline ends came to 10 bases. Germline V gene sequence: CDR1 MNHNS, CDR2 SASEGT. The CDR3 has 12 residues.